This record looks at one TCR beta chain sequence and its context. This sample was included in a study of blood T cell repertoires in COVID-19. Study background: The United States, Italy and Spain provided the acute and convalescent COVID-19 samples. PBMCs, B-cell-depleted T cells, or T cells were the source of the cDNA or gDNA that made up the material.

CDR1 is SGHAT and CDR2 is FQNNGV in the germline V gene. The CDR3 is 13 amino acids. V dropped 5 bases and J dropped 4 bases, with 6 bases sitting between them. Original methodology: The assay estimated nucleated cells by amplifying reference gene primers. Only in-frame clones appear in the TCRdb table, and some are missing; sequencing was by immunoSEQ multiplex PCR. That table is the source of V, J and clone size, and D and trimming were worked out from the DNA. The profile shows 87,000 or so clones, over 80% of them singletons. The rearrangement joins TRBV11-2 to TRBJ2-6; D uncertain. The sequenced sample consisted of peripheral blood. This TCR was sampled from an elderly man with acute or convalescent COVID-19. CDR3: CASSPTGANVLTF. In DNA, the CDR3 is TGTGCCAGCAGCCCGACAGGGGCCAACGTCCTGACTTTC.